This TCR beta chain was identified during a study of CD8+ T cells in alopecia areata. Overall study: At a dose of 5 to 10 mg twice daily, oral tofacitinib was given to treated patients. A 6-month period off drug followed tofacitinib, which lasted 6 to 18 months. General study findings and limits: Since there was just one nonresponder, nobody can yet say how baseline CD8+ expansion ties to response. There were many expanded lesional clones persisting in scalp and blood during tofacitinib.

In each case, RNA was isolated and then reverse transcribed into cDNA as the sequencing template. The table came from immunoSEQ multiplex PCR; TCRdb's copy has only in-frame clones and leaves some out. The data hold about 160,000 clones, with 55% to 75% observed a single time. Details on this clone: Antigen specificity is unknown.

Treatment here: oral pan-JAK inhibitor, 5-10 mg twice daily. Per germline, CDR1 MNHEY and CDR2 SVGAGI. The V and J ends lost 5 bases and 2 bases respectively, with 11 bases between them. CDR3 size: 14 residues. Sequenced material: CD4+ T cells sorted from blood, taken at week 4, from a patient treated with tofacitinib. This chain connects TRBV6-5 to TRBJ2-3; D not resolved. The source of this sequence is a human donor with alopecia areata. The CDR3 coding sequence is TGTGCCAGCAGTCCGCATGGCTCCACAGATACGCAGTATTTT. Translating it yields CASSPHGSTDTQYF.